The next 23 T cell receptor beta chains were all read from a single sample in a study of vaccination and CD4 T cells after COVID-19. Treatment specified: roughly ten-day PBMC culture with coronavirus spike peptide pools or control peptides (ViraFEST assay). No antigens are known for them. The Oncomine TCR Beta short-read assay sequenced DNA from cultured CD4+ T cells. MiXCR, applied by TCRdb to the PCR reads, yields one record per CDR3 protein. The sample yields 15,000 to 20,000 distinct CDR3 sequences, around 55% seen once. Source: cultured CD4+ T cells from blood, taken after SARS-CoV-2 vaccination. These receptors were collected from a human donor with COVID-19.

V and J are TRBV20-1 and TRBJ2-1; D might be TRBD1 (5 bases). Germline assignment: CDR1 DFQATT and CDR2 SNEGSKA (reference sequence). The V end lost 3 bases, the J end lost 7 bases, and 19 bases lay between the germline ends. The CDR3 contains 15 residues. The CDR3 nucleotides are TGCAGTGCTAGCCTGGCAGGGTTAGGATCTAATGAGCAGTTCTTC. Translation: CSASLAGLGSNEQFF.

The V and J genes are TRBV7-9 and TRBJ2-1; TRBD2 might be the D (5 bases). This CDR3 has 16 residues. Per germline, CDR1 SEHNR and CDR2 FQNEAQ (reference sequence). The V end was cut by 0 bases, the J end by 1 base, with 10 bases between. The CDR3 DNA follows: TGTGCCAGCAGCTTAGCGATCGGGGTTTCCTACAATGAGCAGTTCTTC. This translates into CASSLAIGVSYNEQFF. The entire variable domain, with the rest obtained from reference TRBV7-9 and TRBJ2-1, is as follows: DTGVSQNPRHKITKRGQNVTFRCDPISEHNRLYWYRQTLGQGPEFLTYFQNEAQLEKSRLLSDRFSAERPKGSFSTLEIQRTEQGDSAMYLCASSLAIGVSYNEQFFGPGTRLTVL.

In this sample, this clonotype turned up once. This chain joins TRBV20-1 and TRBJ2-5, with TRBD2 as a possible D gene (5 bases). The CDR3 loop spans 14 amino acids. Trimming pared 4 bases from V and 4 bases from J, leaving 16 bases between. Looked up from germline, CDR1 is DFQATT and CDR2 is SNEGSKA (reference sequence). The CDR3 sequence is CSATRGQAGETQYF. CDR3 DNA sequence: TGCAGTGCTACCCGGGGTCAGGCGGGAGAGACCCAGTACTTC.

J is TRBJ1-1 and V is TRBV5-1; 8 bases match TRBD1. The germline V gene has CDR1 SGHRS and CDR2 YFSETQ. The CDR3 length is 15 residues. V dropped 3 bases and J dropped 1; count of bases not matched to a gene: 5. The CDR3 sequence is CASSWTGIGNTEAFF. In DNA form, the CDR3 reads TGCGCCAGCAGCTGGACAGGGATCGGGAACACTGAAGCTTTCTTT.

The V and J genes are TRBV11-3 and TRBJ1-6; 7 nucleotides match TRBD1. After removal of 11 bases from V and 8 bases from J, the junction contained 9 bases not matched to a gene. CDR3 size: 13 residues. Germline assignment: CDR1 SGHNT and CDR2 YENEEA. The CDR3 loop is CASRAGGDSPLHF. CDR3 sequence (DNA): TGTGCCTCCCGAGCAGGGGGAGATTCACCCCTCCACTTT. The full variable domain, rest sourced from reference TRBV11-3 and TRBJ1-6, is EAGVVQSPRYKIIEKKQPVAFWCNPISGHNTLYWYLQNLGQGPELLIRYENEEAVDDSQLPKDRFSAERLKGVDSTLKIQPAELGDSAVYLCASRAGGDSPLHFGNGTRLTVT.

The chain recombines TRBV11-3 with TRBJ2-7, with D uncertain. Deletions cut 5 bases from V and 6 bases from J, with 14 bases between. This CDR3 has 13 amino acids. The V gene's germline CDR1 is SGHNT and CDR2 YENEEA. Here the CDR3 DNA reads TGTGCCAGCAGCCCCCGTAGAGGCGGCGAGCAGTACTTC. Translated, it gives CASSPRRGGEQYF.

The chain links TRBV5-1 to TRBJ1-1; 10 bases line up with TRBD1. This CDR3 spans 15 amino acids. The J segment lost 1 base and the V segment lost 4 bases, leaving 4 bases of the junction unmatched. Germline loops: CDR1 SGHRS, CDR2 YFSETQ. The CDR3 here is CASSRGQGTNTEAFF. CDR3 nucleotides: TGCGCCAGCAGCCGGGGACAGGGGACGAACACTGAAGCTTTCTTT.

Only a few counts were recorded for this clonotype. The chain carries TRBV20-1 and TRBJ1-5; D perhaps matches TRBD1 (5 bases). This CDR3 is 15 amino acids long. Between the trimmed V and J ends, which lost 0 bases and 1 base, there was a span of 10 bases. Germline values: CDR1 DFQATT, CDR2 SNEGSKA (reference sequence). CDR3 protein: CSARDMGVSNQPQHF. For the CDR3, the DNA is TGCAGTGCTAGAGATATGGGGGTAAGCAATCAGCCCCAGCATTTT.

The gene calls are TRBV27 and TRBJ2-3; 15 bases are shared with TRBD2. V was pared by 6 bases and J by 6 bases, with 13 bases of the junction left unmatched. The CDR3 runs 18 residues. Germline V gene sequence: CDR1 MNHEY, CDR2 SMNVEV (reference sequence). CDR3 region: CASSPGLAGGGIRDTQYF. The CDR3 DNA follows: TGTGCCAGCAGCCCGGGACTAGCGGGGGGAGGAATTAGGGATACGCAGTATTTT.

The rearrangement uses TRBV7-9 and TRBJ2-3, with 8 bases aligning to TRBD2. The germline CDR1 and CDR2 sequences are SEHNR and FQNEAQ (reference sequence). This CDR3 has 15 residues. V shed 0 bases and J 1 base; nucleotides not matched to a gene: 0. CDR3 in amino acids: CASSLATSGTDTQYF. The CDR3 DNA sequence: TGTGCCAGCAGCTTAGCGACTAGCGGCACAGATACGCAGTATTTT.

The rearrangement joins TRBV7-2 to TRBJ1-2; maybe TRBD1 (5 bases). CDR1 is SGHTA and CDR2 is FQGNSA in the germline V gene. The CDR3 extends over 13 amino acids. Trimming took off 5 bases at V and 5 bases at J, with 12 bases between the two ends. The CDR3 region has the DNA TGTGCCAGCAGCCCTAGCAGGGAGTATGGCTACACCTTC. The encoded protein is CASSPSREYGYTF.

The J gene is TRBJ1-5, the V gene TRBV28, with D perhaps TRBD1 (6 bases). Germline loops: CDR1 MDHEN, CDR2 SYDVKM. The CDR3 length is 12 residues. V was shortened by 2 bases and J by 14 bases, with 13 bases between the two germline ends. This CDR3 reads CASSLGPGAKHF. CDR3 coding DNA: TGTGCCAGCAGTTTAGGGCCGGGGGCAAAGCATTTT.

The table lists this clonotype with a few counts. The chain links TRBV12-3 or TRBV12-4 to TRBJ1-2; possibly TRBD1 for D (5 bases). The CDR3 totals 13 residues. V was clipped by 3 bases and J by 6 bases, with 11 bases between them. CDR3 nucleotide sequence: TGTGCCAGCAGTTTCGGGACTTACGATGGCTACACCTTC. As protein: CASSFGTYDGYTF.

The CDR3 spells CASSQGLSSYEQYF. The DNA of the CDR3 is TGCGCCAGCAGCCAGGGCCTGAGCTCCTACGAGCAGTACTTC. The chain carries TRBV5-1 and TRBJ2-7; weak D call: TRBD1 (5 bases). The CDR3 is 14 residues long. V lost 4 bases to trimming and J lost 0 bases, with 11 bases between them. Germline loops: CDR1 SGHRS, CDR2 YFSETQ.

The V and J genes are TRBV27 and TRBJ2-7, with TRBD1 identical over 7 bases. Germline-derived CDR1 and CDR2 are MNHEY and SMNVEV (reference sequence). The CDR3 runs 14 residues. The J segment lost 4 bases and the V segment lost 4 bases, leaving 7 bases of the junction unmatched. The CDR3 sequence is CASSSPDRAYEQYF. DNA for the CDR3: TGTGCCAGCAGTTCCCCCGACAGGGCTTACGAGCAGTACTTC.

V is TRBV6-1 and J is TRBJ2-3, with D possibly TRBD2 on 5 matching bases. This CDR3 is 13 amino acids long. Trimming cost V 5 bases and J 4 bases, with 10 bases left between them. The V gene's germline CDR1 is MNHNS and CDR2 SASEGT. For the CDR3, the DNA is TGTGCCAGCAGTCCACCAGCGGCAGATACGCAGTATTTT. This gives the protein CASSPPAADTQYF.

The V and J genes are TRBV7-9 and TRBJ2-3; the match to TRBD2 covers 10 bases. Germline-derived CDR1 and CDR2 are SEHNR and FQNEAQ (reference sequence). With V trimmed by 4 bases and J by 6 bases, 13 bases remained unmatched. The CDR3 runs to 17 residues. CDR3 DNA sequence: TGTGCCAGCAGCTGGAGGAGGTTGAGCGGGGGGGTGGATACGCAGTATTTT. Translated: CASSWRRLSGGVDTQYF.

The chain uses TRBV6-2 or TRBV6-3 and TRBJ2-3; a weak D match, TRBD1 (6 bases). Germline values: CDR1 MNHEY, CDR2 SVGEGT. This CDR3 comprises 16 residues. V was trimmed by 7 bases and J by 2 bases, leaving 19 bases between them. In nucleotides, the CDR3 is TGTGCCAGCACCAATGAGGGGACAAGTACCACAGATACGCAGTATTTT. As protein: CASTNEGTSTTDTQYF.

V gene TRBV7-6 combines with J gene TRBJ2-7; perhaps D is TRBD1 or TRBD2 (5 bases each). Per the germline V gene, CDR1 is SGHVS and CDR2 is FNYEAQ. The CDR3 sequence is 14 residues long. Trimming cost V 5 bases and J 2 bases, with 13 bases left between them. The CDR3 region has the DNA TGTGCCAGCAGCCCCACCGGGACCACCTACGAGCAGTACTTC. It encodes CASSPTGTTYEQYF.

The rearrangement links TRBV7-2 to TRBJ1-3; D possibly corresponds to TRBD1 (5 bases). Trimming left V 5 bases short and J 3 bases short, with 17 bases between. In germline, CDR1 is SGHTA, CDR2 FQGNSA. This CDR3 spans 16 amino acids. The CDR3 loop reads CASSPRSGGVGNTIYF. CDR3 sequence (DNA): TGTGCCAGCAGCCCTCGGAGCGGGGGTGTTGGAAACACCATATATTTT.

The CDR3: CASSPQRGGYQPQHF. The CDR3 bases are TGTGCCAGTAGTCCACAACGCGGGGGGTATCAGCCCCAGCATTTT. The chain recombines TRBV19 with TRBJ1-5, with a tentative D call TRBD1 (5 bases). Germline loops: CDR1 LNHDA, CDR2 SQIVND (reference sequence). The CDR3 has 15 amino acids. Trimming removed 5 bases from V and 5 bases from J, with 16 bases in between.

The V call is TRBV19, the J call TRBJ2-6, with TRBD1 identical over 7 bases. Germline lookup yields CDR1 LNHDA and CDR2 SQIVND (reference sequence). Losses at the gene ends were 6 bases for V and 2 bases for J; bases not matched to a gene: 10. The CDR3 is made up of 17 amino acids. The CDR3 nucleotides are TGTGCCAGTAGCTCACGGACAGGCGCTACTGGGGCCAACGTCCTGACTTTC. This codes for CASSSRTGATGANVLTF.

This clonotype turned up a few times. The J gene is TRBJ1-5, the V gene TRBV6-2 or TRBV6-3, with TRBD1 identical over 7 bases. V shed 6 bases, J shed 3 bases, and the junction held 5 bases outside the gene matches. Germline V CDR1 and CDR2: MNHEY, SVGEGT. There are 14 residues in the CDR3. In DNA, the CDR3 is TGTGCCAGCAGACGTCAGGGGGACAATCAGCCCCAGCATTTT. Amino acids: CASRRQGDNQPQHF.